The T cell receptor (beta chain) under discussion was sequenced for a study of blood T cell repertoires in COVID-19. Study-wide context: Spain, Italy and the United States supplied samples that represented acute and convalescent COVID-19. Sources were T cells, B-cell-depleted T cells, or PBMCs; the material itself was cDNA or gDNA.

Patients at the Seattle site were enrolled during active infection and followed longitudinally. As processed by the authors: Reference gene primer amplification in the assay estimated nucleated cell counts. Clones were read by immunoSEQ multiplex PCR, and TCRdb kept only the in-frame ones, dropping some. The DNA gave D and trimming, while V, J and clone size come from that table. The table includes over 150,000 clones, more than 85% detected once. The sequenced sample was peripheral blood. The receptor was isolated from a woman of 80 years or more with COVID-19, enrolled during active disease.

The CDR3 DNA sequence: TGTGCCAGCAGCCCCAATTTGGGCGGGTCGGACGAGCAGTACTTC. It yields the protein CASSPNLGGSDEQYF. The chain couples TRBV7-2 to TRBJ2-7, with D maybe TRBD2 (5 bases). V was clipped by 5 bases and J by 5 bases, with 19 bases between them. The CDR3 covers 15 residues. Germline values: CDR1 SGHTA, CDR2 FQGNSA.